These 9 T cell receptor beta chains were all obtained from the same sample, sequenced in a study of shared T cell receptors in the human thymus. Generated by immunoSEQ multiplex PCR, the TCRdb table keeps only in-frame clones and is missing some. The data contain hundreds of thousands of clones, roughly 90% of them singletons. The same sample was also studied in work on human thymus T cells.

Sequencing was done on a sample of thymocytes. The source is a boy in the first two years of life with a congenital heart defect.

This clone was seen only a few times. The chain uses TRBV27 and TRBJ1-2, with 12 bases that match TRBD1. Germline V gene data show CDR1 as MNHEY and CDR2 as SMNVEV (reference sequence). This CDR3 contains 14 residues. The ends lost 9 bases at V and 6 bases at J; junction bases unmatched: 8. The CDR3 nucleotides are TGTGCCAGTAGCCGGGACAGGGGGCATAATGGCTACACCTTC. This gives the protein CASSRDRGHNGYTF.

This sequence joins TRBV10-1 and TRBJ1-2; D call uncertain. Germline V gives CDR1 WNHNN, CDR2 SYGVQD (reference sequence). Trimming removed 3 bases at V and 2 bases at J, with 10 bases between. The CDR3 contains 14 residues. In DNA, the CDR3 is TGCGCCAGCAGTGAAATTGGGCTGAACTATGGCTACACCTTC. Protein: CASSEIGLNYGYTF.

The chain joins TRBV29-1 to TRBJ2-1; 7 nucleotides line up with TRBD1. This CDR3 region has 15 residues. CDR1 SQVTM and CDR2 ANQGSEA come from the germline V gene. V lost 4 bases, J lost 7 bases, and 13 bases stayed unmatched. The CDR3 nucleotides are TGCAGCGTTGGCAGCACAGGGGTCAAGGTTAATGAGCAGTTCTTC. Protein product: CSVGSTGVKVNEQFF.

This chain links TRBV10-3 with TRBJ2-7; 9 positions agree with TRBD2. The CDR3 loop spans 15 amino acids. Trimming took 4 bases from V and 5 from J; bases not matched to a gene: 9. Germline V lookup: CDR1 ENHRY, CDR2 SYGVKD. CDR3 residues: CAISGEREVRHEQYF. DNA of the CDR3: TGTGCCATCAGTGGGGAGCGGGAGGTCCGCCACGAGCAGTACTTC.

V usage is TRBV6-1 and J usage is TRBJ2-1, with 7 bases that match TRBD1. The CDR3 sequence is 18 residues long. V lost 2 bases to trimming and J lost 5 bases; unmatched junction nucleotides: 15. In germline, CDR1 is MNHNS, CDR2 SASEGT. The CDR3 reads CASSETRRGRGTDNEQFF. CDR3 coding DNA: TGTGCCAGCAGTGAAACCAGGCGCGGCAGGGGGACGGACAATGAGCAGTTCTTC.

This chain connects TRBV4-1 to TRBJ2-7; TRBD2 matches at 12 bases. Germline V gene data show CDR1 as MGHRA and CDR2 as YSYEKL. The V segment lost 5 bases and the J segment 3 bases; nucleotides outside the gene matches: 14. The CDR3 sequence is 18 residues long. The CDR3 spells CASSFLKTSGREFYEQYF. The DNA of the CDR3 is TGCGCCAGCAGCTTCCTCAAGACTAGCGGGAGAGAATTCTACGAGCAGTACTTC.

V is TRBV28 and J is TRBJ1-1; 12 nucleotides match TRBD1. Germline CDR1 and CDR2: MDHEN and SYDVKM. The CDR3 has 18 residues. Trimming at V came to 1 base and at J to 4 bases, leaving 10 bases not matched to a gene. DNA of the CDR3: TGTGCCAGCAGTTTATCAGGGACAGGGGGCGGGGGTAGCACTGAAGCTTTCTTT. Its translation is CASSLSGTGGGGSTEAFF.

The chain has TRBV29-1 and TRBJ1-1; 8 positions agree with TRBD1. This CDR3 contains 13 residues. The germline CDR1 and CDR2 sequences are SQVTM and ANQGSEA. V dropped 4 bases and J dropped 4; count of bases not matched to a gene: 5. The CDR3, as DNA: TGCAGCGTTGTGGCCCAGGGGGCCACTGAAGCTTTCTTT. Protein product: CSVVAQGATEAFF.

The rearrangement uses TRBV6-6 and TRBJ2-3; a possible D gene is TRBD2 (5 bases). Germline-derived CDR1 and CDR2 are MNHNY and SVGAGI (reference sequence). V lost 7 bases to trimming and J lost 4 bases, with 15 bases between them. CDR3 size: 14 residues. For the CDR3, the DNA is TGTGCCAGCAACACATGGAGGCGTCCAGATACGCAGTATTTT. Its translation: CASNTWRRPDTQYF.